One sample yielded the 12 T cell receptor beta chains listed below, sequenced in a study of CD8+ T cells in alopecia areata. cDNA reverse transcribed from extracted RNA served as the sequencing template. Profiled with immunoSEQ multiplex PCR; TCRdb holds only in-frame clones, not every one. The table lists 65,000 to 100,000 clones, roughly 47% of them singletons. The sample comprised NKG2D-high CD8+ T cells sorted from blood. Receptors were obtained from a human donor with alopecia areata.

There are a few counts of this clone. The chain links TRBV7-9 to TRBJ2-7; TRBD1 is a possible D gene (6 bases). CDR1 and CDR2 (germline): SEHNR, FQNEAQ (reference sequence). V was trimmed by 3 bases and J by 0 bases, leaving 6 bases between them. This CDR3 is 13 amino acids long. Here the CDR3 reads CASSFRGSYEQYF. Here the CDR3 DNA reads TGTGCCAGCAGCTTCAGGGGCTCCTACGAGCAGTACTTC. Filled out from reference TRBV7-9 and TRBJ2-7, the complete variable domain reads DTGVSQNPRHKITKRGQNVTFRCDPISEHNRLYWYRQTLGQGPEFLTYFQNEAQLEKSRLLSDRFSAERPKGSFSTLEIQRTEQGDSAMYLCASSFRGSYEQYFGPGTRLTVT.

This sequence joins TRBV7-9 and TRBJ2-7, with 9 bases aligning to TRBD1. CDR3 length: 14 amino acids. Germline V gene data show CDR1 as SEHNR and CDR2 as FQNEAQ (reference sequence). The trim removed 3 bases at V and 5 bases at J, leaving 5 bases unmatched. Written as DNA, the CDR3 is TGTGCCAGCAGCTTTGGGACAGGGTTCGACGAGCAGTACTTC. Its translation is CASSFGTGFDEQYF.

This clone was counted once. The chain links TRBV5-1 to TRBJ2-1; perhaps TRBD1 as D (6 bases). V was trimmed by 6 bases and J by 4 bases, leaving 17 bases between them. There are 15 residues in the CDR3. Per germline, CDR1 SGHRS and CDR2 YFSETQ. CDR3 coding DNA: TGCGCCAGCAACTCCGCGTTAGGGGGTTACAATGAGCAGTTCTTC. Its translation: CASNSALGGYNEQFF.

This clone was counted only a few times. J is TRBJ2-3 and V is TRBV29-1; tentatively, D is TRBD1 (5 bases). V lost 2 bases and J lost 0, with 18 bases in between. This CDR3 is built from 17 residues. In germline, CDR1 is SQVTM, CDR2 ANQGSEA. The CDR3 protein is CSVENRSFTSSTDTQYF. CDR3 sequence (DNA): TGCAGCGTTGAAAACAGGTCATTCACGTCTAGCACAGATACGCAGTATTTT.

The genes are TRBV5-1 and TRBJ2-7, with a weak D call TRBD2 (6 bases). V lost 4 bases and J lost 5, with 25 bases in between. Germline lookup yields CDR1 SGHRS and CDR2 YFSETQ. The CDR3 length is 17 residues. In DNA, the CDR3 is TGCGCCAGCAGCCCGGACCAGGTCTTAGCGGTTGTTCACGAGCAGTACTTC. Its protein is CASSPDQVLAVVHEQYF.

V and J are TRBV27 and TRBJ1-5; D remains unclear. CDR3 size: 14 residues. The V gene's germline CDR1 is MNHEY and CDR2 SMNVEV (reference sequence). The V gene lost 2 bases and the J gene lost 4 bases, with 9 bases spanning the gap. As DNA, the CDR3 is TGTGCCAGCAGTTTAGGTTTGGGAAATCAGCCCCAGCATTTT. It translates to CASSLGLGNQPQHF.

V and J are TRBV9 and TRBJ1-2; the match to TRBD1 covers 8 bases. Trimming at V came to 2 bases and at J to 2 bases, leaving 2 bases not matched to a gene. The CDR3 loop spans 14 amino acids. CDR1 and CDR2 (germline): SGDLS, YYNGEE. For the CDR3, the DNA is TGTGCCAGCAGCGTGACAGGGGCCAACTATGGCTACACCTTC. Amino acids: CASSVTGANYGYTF.

This clone showed up just a few times. CDR3 amino acids: CSVTPGGHEQYF. In DNA, the CDR3 is TGCAGCGTTACCCCGGGTGGCCACGAGCAGTACTTC. The V and J genes are TRBV29-1 and TRBJ2-7, with D hard to call. Trimming removed 5 bases at V and 5 bases at J, with 13 bases between. The germline V gene encodes CDR1 SQVTM and CDR2 ANQGSEA. The CDR3 sequence is 12 residues long.

The chain couples TRBV29-1 to TRBJ1-2; D unclear. CDR3 length equals 15 residues. CDR1 is SQVTM and CDR2 is ANQGSEA in the germline V gene. V dropped 4 bases and J dropped 8 bases, with 23 bases sitting between them. The CDR3: CSVAFSENSSEGYTF. Written as DNA, the CDR3 is TGCAGCGTTGCCTTCTCAGAGAACTCCTCAGAGGGCTACACCTTC.

There are a few counts of this clone. This chain uses TRBV28 with TRBJ1-2; D remains ambiguous. CDR1 MDHEN and CDR2 SYDVKM come from the germline V gene. Trimming removed 3 bases at V and 5 bases at J, with 10 bases between. CDR3 length: 13 amino acids. The CDR3 coding sequence is TGTGCCAGCAGTTTGGAGAGCCTATATGGCTACACCTTC. The encoded protein is CASSLESLYGYTF.

This clone was counted between two and nine times. The chain has TRBV2 and TRBJ2-7; a weak D match, TRBD2 (7 bases). Per germline, CDR1 SNHLY and CDR2 FYNNEI. The germline V and J ends were trimmed by 11 bases and 0 bases, with 11 bases remaining between them. This CDR3 has 12 residues. The CDR3 sequence: CAGRDNSYEQYF. Written as DNA, the CDR3 is TGTGCCGGGAGGGACAACTCCTACGAGCAGTACTTC.

V is TRBV30 and J is TRBJ1-1; TRBD1 agrees at 7 bases. In germline, CDR1 is GTSNPN, CDR2 SVGIG (reference sequence). The CDR3 runs to 13 residues. The V and J ends lost 0 bases and 7 bases, in that order; junction bases with no gene match: 5. CDR3 bases: TGTGCCTGGAGTGTACGTGGGACAGATGAAGCTTTCTTT. It specifies CAWSVRGTDEAFF. Combining the CDR3 with reference TRBV30 and TRBJ1-1 gives the whole variable domain SQTIHQWPATLVQPVGSPLSLECTVEGTSNPNLYWYRQAAGRGLQLLFYSVGIGQISSEVPQNLSASRPQDRQFILSSKKLLLSDSGFYLCAWSVRGTDEAFFGQGTRLTVV.